The subject of this entry is one TCR beta chain. These data belong to a study of T cell responses to AZD1222 COVID-19 vaccine. The method was immunoSEQ multiplex PCR; TCRdb's version includes in-frame clones alone and lacks a portion of them. The sample lists approximately 150,000 clones; more than 75% were seen once. Germline values: CDR1 SGDLS, CDR2 YYNGEE. The ends lost 0 bases at V and 6 bases at J; junction bases unmatched: 7. This CDR3 spans 15 amino acids. The sequence was collected from an adult in good health. This sequence joins TRBV9 and TRBJ1-2, with 8 bases aligning to TRBD1. The sequenced sample was peripheral blood, obtained on day 0 of AZD1222 vaccination. The CDR3 region has the DNA TGTGCCAGCAGCGTAGTACAGGGGGATTGGAATGGCTACACCTTC. Protein product: CASSVVQGDWNGYTF.